The entry below describes one T cell receptor (beta chain). Antigen unknown. The CDR3 totals 15 residues. Germline lookup yields CDR1 LGHNA and CDR2 YNFKEQ. Trimming shortened V by 5 bases and J by 8 bases, and 18 bases separated the two germline ends. Sequencing used immunoSEQ multiplex PCR; TCRdb keeps in-frame clones, though not all of them. Of more than 95,000 clones listed, approximately 90% are singletons. This sample is drawn from a study of T cell responses to AZD1222 COVID-19 vaccine. Findings and limits, study-wide: Unmutated variant regions reportedly attract nearly half of all spike-specific TCRs. Seropositive status at baseline applied to only 6 or 7 AZD1222 recipients. A mostly white British donor set with more females was recruited, and clonal diversity was possibly underestimated.

This clonotype was obtained from an adult in good health. This sequence joins TRBV4-2 and TRBJ1-4; D is undetermined. The sequenced sample was peripheral blood, obtained on day 0 of AZD1222 vaccination. The CDR3 DNA is TGTGCCAGCAGCTACCGGGCCCAAAGTGGGGAAAAACTGTTTTTT. Its protein is CASSYRAQSGEKLFF.